This T cell receptor beta chain was obtained from a study of blood T cell repertoires in COVID-19 (dated by TCRdb to 2019 to 2021). A note on the overall study: Collaborator samples came from the United States, Italy and Spain and covered acute and convalescent phases of COVID-19. The prospective study material was composed of cDNA or gDNA derived from T cells, B-cell-depleted T cells, or PBMCs. Deeply sampled blood TCRbeta repertoires from subjects exposed to, actively infected with, or recovered from COVID-19 were included in the dataset. The repertoires were released in a freely available public database meant as a resource for research on the immune response to SARS-CoV-2. Samples came from the ongoing ImmuneRACE study (first 160 participants) plus 1,254 subjects from 6 global collaborators. Sample metadata almost always included a de-identified subject ID, COVID-19 status, age in years and sex. HLA class I and class II types, where available, came from metadata supplied by the sample provider rather than from assay-based typing. What the work shows at the level of the full study, not this receptor alone: The amount of clinical and demographic metadata varied by source and participant and was provided uncurated.

With regard to this clone: The antigen it recognizes is unknown. There are no base qualities to consult, and no much larger clone falls within one base.

Collaborating institutions collected whole blood in K2EDTA tubes following their own protocols. For TCRbeta analysis, collaborators shipped samples as frozen whole blood, isolated PBMCs, or DNA extracted from either of those sample types. The immunoSEQ Assay, a bias-controlled multiplex PCR, was used to amplify TCRbeta CDR3 regions from genomic DNA. Concerning the study's data processing: The number of nucleated cells in each sample was estimated from the amplification of reference gene primers within the assay. To quantify the absolute abundance of each unique TCRbeta CDR3 rearrangement, sequence reads were collapsed and filtered. Productive Simpson clonality was computed per sample as the square root of Simpson's diversity index over productive rearrangements. TCRdb limited this immuneACCESS table to in-frame rearrangements with V and J called. A share of clones is missing; checked studies link under half to unresolved V genes, and the rest is unexplained. For V, J and clone size, that table is used; D and trimming come from the DNA. The sample contains tens of thousands of clones, 75% to 85% of them found a single time. The ten largest account for roughly 14% of the sample.

Sequences were obtained from peripheral blood. The receptor comes from a human donor with acute or convalescent COVID-19. The donor label of this sample is uncertain.

CDR3 region: CASSPSGEQFF. The sequence in DNA is TGTGCCAGTAGTCCCTCAGGTGAGCAGTTCTTC. The rearrangement joined TRBV19 to TRBJ2-1, with an unclear D gene assignment. CDR1 and CDR2 are read off the germline V gene (reference sequence) as LNHDA and SQIVND. Trimming costs V 5 bases and J 9 bases, and their ends lie 8 bases apart. Spanning cysteine to phenylalanine, the CDR3 consists of 11 amino acids. The sequence is cut down to CDR3 DNA, 33 bases in frame from base 1.